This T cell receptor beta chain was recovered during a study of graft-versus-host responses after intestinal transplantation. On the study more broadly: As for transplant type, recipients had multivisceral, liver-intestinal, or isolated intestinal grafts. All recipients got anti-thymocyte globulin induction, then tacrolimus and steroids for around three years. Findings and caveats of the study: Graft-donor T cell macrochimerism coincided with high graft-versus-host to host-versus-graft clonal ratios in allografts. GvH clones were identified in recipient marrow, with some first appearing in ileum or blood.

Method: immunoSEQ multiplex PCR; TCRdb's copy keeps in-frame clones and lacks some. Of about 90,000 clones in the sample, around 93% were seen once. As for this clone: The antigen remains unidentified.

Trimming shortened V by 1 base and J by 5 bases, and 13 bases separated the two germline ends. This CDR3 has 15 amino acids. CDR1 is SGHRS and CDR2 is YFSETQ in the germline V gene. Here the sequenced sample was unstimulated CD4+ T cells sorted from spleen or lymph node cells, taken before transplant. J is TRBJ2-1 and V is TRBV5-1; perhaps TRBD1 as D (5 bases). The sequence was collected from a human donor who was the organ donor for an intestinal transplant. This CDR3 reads CASSLSLQEHNEQFF. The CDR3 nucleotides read TGCGCCAGCAGCTTGTCTTTACAGGAACACAATGAGCAGTTCTTC.